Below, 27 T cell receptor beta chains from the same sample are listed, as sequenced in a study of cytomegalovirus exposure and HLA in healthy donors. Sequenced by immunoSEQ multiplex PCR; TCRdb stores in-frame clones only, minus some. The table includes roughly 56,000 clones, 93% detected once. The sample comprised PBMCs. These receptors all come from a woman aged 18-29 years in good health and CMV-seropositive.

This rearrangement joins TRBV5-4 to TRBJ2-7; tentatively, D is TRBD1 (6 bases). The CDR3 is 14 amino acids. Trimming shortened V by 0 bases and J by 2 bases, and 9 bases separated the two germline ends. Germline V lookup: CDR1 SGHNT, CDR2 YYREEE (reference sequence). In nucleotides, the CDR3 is TGTGCCAGCAGCTTGGGAGACAGGACCTACGAGCAGTACTTC. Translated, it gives CASSLGDRTYEQYF.

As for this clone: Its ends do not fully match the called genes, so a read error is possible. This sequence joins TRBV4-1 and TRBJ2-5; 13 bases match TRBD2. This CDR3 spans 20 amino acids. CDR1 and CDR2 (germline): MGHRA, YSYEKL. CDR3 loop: CASSQVIPGLAGLTGEIQYF. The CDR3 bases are TGCGCCAGCAGCCAAGTAATCCCGGGACTAGCGGGGTTGACTGGAGAGATCCAGTACTTC.

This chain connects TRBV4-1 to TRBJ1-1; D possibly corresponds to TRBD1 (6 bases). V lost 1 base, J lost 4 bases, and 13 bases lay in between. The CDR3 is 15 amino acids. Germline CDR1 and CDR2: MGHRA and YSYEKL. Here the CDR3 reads CASSQVGRGGTEAFF. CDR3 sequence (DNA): TGCGCCAGCAGCCAAGTAGGGCGAGGGGGCACTGAAGCTTTCTTT.

The CDR3, as DNA: TGTGCCAGCAGCCGAACTAGCGGGGGTAGGACCCAGTACTTC. This translates into CASSRTSGGRTQYF. The chain recombines TRBV7-2 with TRBJ2-5; 11 bases map to TRBD2. J lost 7 bases, V lost 5 bases, and 6 bases had no gene match. The CDR3 totals 14 residues. CDR1 is SGHTA, CDR2 FQGNSA, per germline. Complete variable domain (other parts from reference TRBV7-2 and TRBJ2-5): GAGVSQSPSNKVTEKGKDVELRCDPISGHTALYWYRQSLGQGLEFLIYFQGNSAPDKSGLPSDRFSAERTGGSVSTLTIQRTQQEDSAVYLCASSRTSGGRTQYFGPGTRLLVL.

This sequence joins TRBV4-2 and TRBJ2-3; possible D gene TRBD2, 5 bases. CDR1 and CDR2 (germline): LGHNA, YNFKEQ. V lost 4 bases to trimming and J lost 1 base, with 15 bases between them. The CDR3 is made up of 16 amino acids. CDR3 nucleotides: TGTGCCAGCAGCCTCTCCCCTCAAGCGGGCACAGATACGCAGTATTTT. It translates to CASSLSPQAGTDTQYF.

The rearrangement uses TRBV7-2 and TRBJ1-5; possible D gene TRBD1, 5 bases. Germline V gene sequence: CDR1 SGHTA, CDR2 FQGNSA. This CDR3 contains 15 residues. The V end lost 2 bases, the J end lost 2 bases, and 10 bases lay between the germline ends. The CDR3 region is CASSLLQGGNQPQHF. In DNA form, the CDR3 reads TGTGCCAGCAGCTTATTGCAGGGCGGCAATCAGCCCCAGCATTTT. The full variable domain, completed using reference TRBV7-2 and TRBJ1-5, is GAGVSQSPSNKVTEKGKDVELRCDPISGHTALYWYRQSLGQGLEFLIYFQGNSAPDKSGLPSDRFSAERTGGSVSTLTIQRTQQEDSAVYLCASSLLQGGNQPQHFGDGTRLSIL.

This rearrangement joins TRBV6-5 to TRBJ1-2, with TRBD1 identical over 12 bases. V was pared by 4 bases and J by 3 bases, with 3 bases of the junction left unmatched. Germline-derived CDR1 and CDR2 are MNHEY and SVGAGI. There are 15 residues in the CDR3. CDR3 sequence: CASSWGQGAYYGYTF. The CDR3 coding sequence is TGTGCCAGCAGTTGGGGACAGGGGGCCTACTATGGCTACACCTTC.

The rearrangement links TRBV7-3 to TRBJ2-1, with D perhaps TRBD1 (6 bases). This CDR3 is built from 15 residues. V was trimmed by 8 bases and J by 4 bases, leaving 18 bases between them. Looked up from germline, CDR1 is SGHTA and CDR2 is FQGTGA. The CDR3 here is CASGKGDPRYNEQFF. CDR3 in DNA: TGTGCCAGCGGAAAGGGGGATCCGAGGTACAATGAGCAGTTCTTC.

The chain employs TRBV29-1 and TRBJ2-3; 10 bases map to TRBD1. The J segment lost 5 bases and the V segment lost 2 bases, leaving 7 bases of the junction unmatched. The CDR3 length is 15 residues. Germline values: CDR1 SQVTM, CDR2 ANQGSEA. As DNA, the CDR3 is TGCAGCGTTGAAAGTGACAGGGGGCCTGGAGATACGCAGTATTTT. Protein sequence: CSVESDRGPGDTQYF.

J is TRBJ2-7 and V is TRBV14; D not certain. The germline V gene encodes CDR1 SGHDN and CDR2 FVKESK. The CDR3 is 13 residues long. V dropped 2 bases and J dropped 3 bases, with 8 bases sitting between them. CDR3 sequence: CASSQLADYEQYF. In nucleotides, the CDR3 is TGTGCCAGCAGCCAACTGGCGGACTACGAGCAGTACTTC.

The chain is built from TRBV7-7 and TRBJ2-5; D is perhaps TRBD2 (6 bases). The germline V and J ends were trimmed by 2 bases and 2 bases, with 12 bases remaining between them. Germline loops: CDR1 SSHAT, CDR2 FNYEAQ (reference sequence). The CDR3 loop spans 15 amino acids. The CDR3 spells CASSLSGGQQETQYF. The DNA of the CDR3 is TGTGCCAGCAGCTTATCCGGGGGTCAACAAGAGACCCAGTACTTC. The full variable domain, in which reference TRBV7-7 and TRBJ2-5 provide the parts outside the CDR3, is GAGVSQSPRYKVTKRGQDVTLRCDPISSHATLYWYQQALGQGPEFLTYFNYEAQPDKSGLPSDRFSAERPEGSISTLTIQRTEQRDSAMYRCASSLSGGQQETQYFGPGTRLLVL.

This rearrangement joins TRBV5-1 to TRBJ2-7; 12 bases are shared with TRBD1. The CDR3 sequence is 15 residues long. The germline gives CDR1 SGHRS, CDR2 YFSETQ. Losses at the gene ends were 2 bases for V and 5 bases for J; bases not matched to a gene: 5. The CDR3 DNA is TGCGCCAGCAGCTTCCCCGGGACAGGGGGCCACGAGCAGTACTTC. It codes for CASSFPGTGGHEQYF.

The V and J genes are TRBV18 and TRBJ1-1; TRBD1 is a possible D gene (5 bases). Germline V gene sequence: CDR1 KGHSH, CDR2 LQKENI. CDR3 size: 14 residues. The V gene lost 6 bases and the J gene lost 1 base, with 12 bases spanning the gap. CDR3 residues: CASSRDYGNTEAFF. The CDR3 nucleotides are TGTGCCAGCTCGCGGGACTACGGGAACACTGAAGCTTTCTTT.

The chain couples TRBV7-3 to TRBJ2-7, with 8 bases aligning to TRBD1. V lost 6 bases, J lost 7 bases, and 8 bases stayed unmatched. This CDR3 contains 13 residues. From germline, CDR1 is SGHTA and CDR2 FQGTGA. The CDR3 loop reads CASSQTGVGEQYF. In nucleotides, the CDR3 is TGTGCCAGCAGTCAGACAGGGGTGGGGGAGCAGTACTTC. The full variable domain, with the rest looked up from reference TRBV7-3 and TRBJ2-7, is GAGVSQTPSNKVTEKGKYVELRCDPISGHTALYWYRQSLGQGPEFLIYFQGTGAADDSGLPNDRFFAVRPEGSVSTLKIQRTERGDSAVYLCASSQTGVGEQYFGPGTRLTVT.

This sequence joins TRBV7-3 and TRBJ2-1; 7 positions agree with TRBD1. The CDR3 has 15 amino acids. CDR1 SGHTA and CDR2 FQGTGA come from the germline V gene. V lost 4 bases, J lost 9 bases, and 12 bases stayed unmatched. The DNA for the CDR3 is TGTGCCAGCAGCTCTCTTAACAGGGGCATGGGTGAGCAGTTCTTC. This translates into CASSSLNRGMGEQFF.

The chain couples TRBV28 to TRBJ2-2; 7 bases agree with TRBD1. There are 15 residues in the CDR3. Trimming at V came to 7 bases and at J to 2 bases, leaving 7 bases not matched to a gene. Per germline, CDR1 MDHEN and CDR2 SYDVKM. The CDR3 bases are TGTGCCAGCAAAACTGGGACAGCCAACACCGGGGAGCTGTTTTTT. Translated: CASKTGTANTGELFF.

CDR3 coding DNA: TGTGCCACAAAACGCGGGGGGACTGGGGCAGATACGCAGTATTTT. Translating it yields CATKRGGTGADTQYF. This chain joins TRBV2 and TRBJ2-3; TRBD2 agrees at 8 bases. CDR3 length: 15 residues. Germline CDR1 SNHLY, CDR2 FYNNEI. J lost 4 bases, V lost 10 bases, and 13 bases had no gene match.

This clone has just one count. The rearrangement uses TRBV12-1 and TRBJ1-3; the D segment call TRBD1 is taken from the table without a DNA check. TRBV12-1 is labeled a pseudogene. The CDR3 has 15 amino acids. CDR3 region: CASHQTGRSGNTIYF. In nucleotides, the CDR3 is TGTGCCAGCCACCAAACAGGGCGGTCAGGAAACACCATATATTTT.

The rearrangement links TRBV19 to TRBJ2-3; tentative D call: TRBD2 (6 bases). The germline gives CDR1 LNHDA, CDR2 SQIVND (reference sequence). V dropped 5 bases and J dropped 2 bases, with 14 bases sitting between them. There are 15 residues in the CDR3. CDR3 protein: CASSYRLGNTDTQYF. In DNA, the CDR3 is TGTGCCAGTAGTTACCGACTAGGCAACACAGATACGCAGTATTTT.

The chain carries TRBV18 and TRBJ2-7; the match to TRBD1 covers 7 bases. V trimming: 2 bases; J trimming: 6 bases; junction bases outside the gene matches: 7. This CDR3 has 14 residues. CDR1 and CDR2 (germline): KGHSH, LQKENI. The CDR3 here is CASSPRGTEPEQYF. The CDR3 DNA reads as TGTGCCAGCTCACCAAGGGGGACAGAGCCCGAGCAGTACTTC.

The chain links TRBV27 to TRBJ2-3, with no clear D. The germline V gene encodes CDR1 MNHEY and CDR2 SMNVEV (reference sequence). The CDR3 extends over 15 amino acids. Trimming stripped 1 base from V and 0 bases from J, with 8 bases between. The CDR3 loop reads CASSLWPGSTDTQYF. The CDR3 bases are TGTGCCAGCAGTTTATGGCCAGGCAGCACAGATACGCAGTATTTT.

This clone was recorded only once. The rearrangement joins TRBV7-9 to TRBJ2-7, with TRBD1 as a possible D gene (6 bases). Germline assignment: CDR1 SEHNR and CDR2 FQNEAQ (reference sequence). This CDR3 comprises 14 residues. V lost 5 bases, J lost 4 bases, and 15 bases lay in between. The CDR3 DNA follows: TGTGCCAGCAGCCCCAGACAGGAAGGTTACGAGCAGTACTTC. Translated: CASSPRQEGYEQYF.

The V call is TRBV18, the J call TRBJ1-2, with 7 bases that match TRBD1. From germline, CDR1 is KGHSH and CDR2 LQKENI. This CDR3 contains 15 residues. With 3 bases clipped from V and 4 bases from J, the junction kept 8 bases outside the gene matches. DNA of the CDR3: TGTGCCAGCTCACCCATGGGACAGTCACGCTATGGCTACACCTTC. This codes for CASSPMGQSRYGYTF.

CDR3 sequence (DNA): TGTGCCAGCAGCATGGGACAGGGTTCCTACAATGAGCAGTTCTTC. Translation gives CASSMGQGSYNEQFF. V and J are TRBV11-3 and TRBJ2-1, with TRBD1 matching 9 bases. The CDR3 loop spans 15 amino acids. Germline lookup yields CDR1 SGHNT and CDR2 YENEEA. V shed 5 bases, J shed 1 base, and the junction held 3 bases outside the gene matches. The whole variable domain, filled in from reference TRBV11-3 and TRBJ2-1, reads EAGVVQSPRYKIIEKKQPVAFWCNPISGHNTLYWYLQNLGQGPELLIRYENEEAVDDSQLPKDRFSAERLKGVDSTLKIQPAELGDSAVYLCASSMGQGSYNEQFFGPGTRLTVL.

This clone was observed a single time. This CDR3 is CASSQTGGSNYGYTF. Here the CDR3 DNA reads TGTGCCAGCAGCCAAACAGGGGGCTCTAACTATGGCTACACCTTC. The J gene is TRBJ1-2, the V gene TRBV6-5, with 9 positions matching TRBD1. J was trimmed by 0 bases and V by 6 bases; bases with no gene match: 5. The CDR3 loop spans 15 amino acids. Germline CDR1 and CDR2: MNHEY and SVGAGI.

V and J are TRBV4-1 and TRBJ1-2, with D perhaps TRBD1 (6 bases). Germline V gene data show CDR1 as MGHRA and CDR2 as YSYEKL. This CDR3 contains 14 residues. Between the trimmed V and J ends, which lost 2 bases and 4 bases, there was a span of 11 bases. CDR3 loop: CASSQPGVGYGYTF. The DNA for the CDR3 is TGCGCCAGCAGCCAACCAGGGGTGGGCTATGGCTACACCTTC.

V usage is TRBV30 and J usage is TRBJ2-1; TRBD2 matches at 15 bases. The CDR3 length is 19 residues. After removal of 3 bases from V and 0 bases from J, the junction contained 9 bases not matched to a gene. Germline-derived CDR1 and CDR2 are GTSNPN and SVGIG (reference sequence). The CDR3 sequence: CAWSSGTSGGYRSYNEQFF. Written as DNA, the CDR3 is TGTGCCTGGAGCTCCGGGACTAGCGGGGGGTACCGCTCCTACAATGAGCAGTTCTTC. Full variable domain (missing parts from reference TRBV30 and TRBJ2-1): SQTIHQWPATLVQPVGSPLSLECTVEGTSNPNLYWYRQAAGRGLQLLFYSVGIGQISSEVPQNLSASRPQDRQFILSSKKLLLSDSGFYLCAWSSGTSGGYRSYNEQFFGPGTRLTVL.